Here is one T cell receptor (beta chain) with its context. Antigen: not known. The DNA ends 3 residues before the CDR3 does, and the rest of the CDR3 is filled in from the germline J gene. These data belong to a study of T cell clonality in common variable immunodeficiency. Broader study findings: Fewer deletions and N-nucleotide insertions were reportedly seen in common variable immunodeficiency TCR beta sequences.

CDR3 size: 14 residues. V shed 6 bases, J shed 1 base, and the junction held 7 bases outside the gene matches. Per the germline V gene, CDR1 is DFQATT and CDR2 is SNEGSKA (reference sequence). The method was immunoSEQ multiplex PCR; TCRdb's version includes in-frame clones alone and lacks a portion of them. Recorded here are just over 15,000 clones, none singletons. The receptor comes from a human donor with common variable immunodeficiency. The chain carries TRBV20-1 and TRBJ2-3; 7 bases are a match to TRBD2. The sample consisted of peripheral blood mononuclear cells. The CDR3 sequence: CSAMNAGGTDTQYF. Incomplete CDR3 DNA: TGCAGTGCGATGAACGCGGGAGGCACAGATACG.